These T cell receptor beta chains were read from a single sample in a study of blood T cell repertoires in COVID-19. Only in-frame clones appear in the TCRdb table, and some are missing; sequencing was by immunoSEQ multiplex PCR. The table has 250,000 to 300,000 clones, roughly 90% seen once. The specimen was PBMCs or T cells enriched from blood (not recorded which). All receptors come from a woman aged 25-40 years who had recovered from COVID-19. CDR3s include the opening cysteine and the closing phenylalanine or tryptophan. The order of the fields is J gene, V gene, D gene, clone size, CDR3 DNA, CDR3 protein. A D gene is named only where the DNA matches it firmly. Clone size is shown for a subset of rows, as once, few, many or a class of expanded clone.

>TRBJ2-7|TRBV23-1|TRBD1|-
TGCGCCAGCAGTGGGCACTGCATCAGGGACAGCAACTACGAGCAGTACTTC
CASSGHCIRDSNYEQYF
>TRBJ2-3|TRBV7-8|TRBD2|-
TGTGCCAGCAGCTTACAGGCTTTAGCGGGCCCCACAGATACGCAGTATTTT
CASSLQALAGPTDTQYF
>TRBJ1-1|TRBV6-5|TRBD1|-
TGTGCCAGCAGGAGCGGGACAGGGGGGACTGAAGCTTTCTTT
CASRSGTGGTEAFF
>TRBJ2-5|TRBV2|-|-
TGTGCCAGCAGTGAATCAACCAGCGGAGAGACCCAGTACTTC
CASSESTSGETQYF
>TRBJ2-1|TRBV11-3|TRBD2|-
TGTGCCAGCAGCGCGGGGACTAGCGGGAGGGCCGATGAGCAGTTCTTC
CASSAGTSGRADEQFF
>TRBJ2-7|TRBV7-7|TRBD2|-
TGTGCTAGCAGCTTAGACGGGGGGGAAGCCTACGAGCAGTACTTC
CASSLDGGEAYEQYF
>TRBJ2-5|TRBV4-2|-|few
TGTGCCAGCAGCCAAGATGGCCAGCGGGTGGAGACCCAGTACTTC
CASSQDGQRVETQYF
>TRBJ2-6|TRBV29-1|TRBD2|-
TGCAGCGTCGGGGGGGGCTCTGGGGCCAACGTCCTGACTTTC
CSVGGGSGANVLTF
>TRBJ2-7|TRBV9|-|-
TGTGCCAGCAGCCCATCGGGGGTCACTTCCTACGAGCAGTACTTC
CASSPSGVTSYEQYF
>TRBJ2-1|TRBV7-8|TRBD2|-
TGTGCCAGCAGCTTACCAGCGGGAGGGCCGTTCGGGGGGGCCTACAATGAGCAGTTCTTC
CASSLPAGGPFGGAYNEQFF
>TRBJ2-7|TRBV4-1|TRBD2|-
TGCGCCAGCAGCCTAAGCGGGGGGAGCTCCTACGAGCAGTACTTC
CASSLSGGSSYEQYF
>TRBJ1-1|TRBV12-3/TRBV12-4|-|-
TGTGCCAGCCTAAAAACTGAAGCTTTCTTT
CASLKTEAFF
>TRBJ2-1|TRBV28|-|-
TGTGCCAGCGTACAACTCCGGGACTGGGGCTTTGATGAGCAGTTCTTC
CASVQLRDWGFDEQFF
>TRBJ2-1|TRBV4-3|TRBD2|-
TGCGCCAGCAGCCTCAAGTTAGGGACTAGCGCTAACAATGAGCAGTTCTTC
CASSLKLGTSANNEQFF
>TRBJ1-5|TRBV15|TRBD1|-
TGTGCCACCAGCAGAGCCCGGGACAGGGTACGACAGCCCCAGCATTTT
CATSRARDRVRQPQHF
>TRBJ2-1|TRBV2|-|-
TGTGCCAGCAGGGATGGAGGGAATGAGCAGTTCTTC
CASRDGGNEQFF
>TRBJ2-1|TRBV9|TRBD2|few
TGTGCCAGCAGCACCCGGACTAGCGGGAGAATCGAGCAGTTCTTC
CASSTRTSGRIEQFF
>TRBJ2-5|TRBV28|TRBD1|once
TGTGCCAGCAGTGTAACCGGGACAGGGGTTGAGACCCAGTACTTC
CASSVTGTGVETQYF
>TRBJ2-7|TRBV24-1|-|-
TGTGCCACCAGTGATCCGACTAGATCTTTGTACGAGCAGTACTTC
CATSDPTRSLYEQYF
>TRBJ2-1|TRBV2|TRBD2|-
TGTGCCAGCCGACAAGGACTAGCGGGAAACAATGAGCAGTTCTTC
CASRQGLAGNNEQFF
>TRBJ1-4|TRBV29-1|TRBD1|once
TGCAGCGTTCGGGACAGGGGCTCAACTAATGAAAAACTGTTTTTT
CSVRDRGSTNEKLFF
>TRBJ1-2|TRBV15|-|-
TGTGCCACCAGCAGAGACAGCTATGGCTACACCTTC
CATSRDSYGYTF
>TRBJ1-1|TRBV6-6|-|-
TGTGCCAGCAGGGGCGGGGGGGTGAACACTGAAGCTTTCTTT
CASRGGGVNTEAFF
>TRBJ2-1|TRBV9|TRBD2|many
TGTGCCAGCAGCACCAGGACTAGCGCCACCAAAAATGAGCAGTTCTTC
CASSTRTSATKNEQFF